This T cell receptor (beta chain) was retrieved from a study of blood T cells in healthy people across ages. Study outcomes and limitations: TCR beta diversity per million T cells fell roughly linearly with age.

This clonotype was seen once. The antigen is not known. A read error may be the cause here, since a much bigger clone is one base away. The trim removed 6 bases at V and 2 bases at J, leaving 4 bases unmatched. The CDR3 sequence is 14 residues long. Next came a second PCR, run for about 7 to 12 cycles, which used a sample-barcoded 5' primer along with a J-beta primer mix. Each cDNA molecule, via a template-switch adaptor with 12 random nucleotides, was tagged. TCRdb reprocessed the 5' RACE reads with MiXCR, giving one entry per CDR3 protein. The data contain 700,000 to 800,000 distinct CDR3 sequences, roughly 43% of them singletons. Russia was home to the donors, healthy Caucasian individuals aged about 6 to 90.

V gene TRBV12-3 or TRBV12-4 combines with J gene TRBJ1-2; 9 bases are a match to TRBD1. The origin of this receptor is a woman aged 55-69 years in good health. Specimen: blood. The CDR3 sequence is CASSYGTGNYGYTF. CDR3 DNA: TGTGCCAGCAGCTACGGGACAGGGAACTATGGCTACACCTTC.